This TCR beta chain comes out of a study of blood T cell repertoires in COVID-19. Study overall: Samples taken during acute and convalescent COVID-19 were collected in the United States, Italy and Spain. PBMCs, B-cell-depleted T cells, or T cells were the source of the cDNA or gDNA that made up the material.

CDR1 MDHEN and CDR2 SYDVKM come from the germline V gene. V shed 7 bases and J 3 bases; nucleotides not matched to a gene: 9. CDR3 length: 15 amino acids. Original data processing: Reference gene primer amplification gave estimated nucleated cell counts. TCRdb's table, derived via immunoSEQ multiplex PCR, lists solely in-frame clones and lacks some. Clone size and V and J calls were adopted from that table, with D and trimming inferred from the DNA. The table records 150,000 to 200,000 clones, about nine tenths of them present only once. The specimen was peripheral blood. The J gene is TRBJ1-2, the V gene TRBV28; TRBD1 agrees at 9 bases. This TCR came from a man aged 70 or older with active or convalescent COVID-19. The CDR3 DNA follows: TGTGCCAGCATCGGACAGGGGCAGGCGGACTATGGCTACACCTTC. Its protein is CASIGQGQADYGYTF.